Sequencing of this TCR beta chain was carried out in a study of blood T cell repertoires in COVID-19. Study details: The cDNA or gDNA used as material had been derived from T cells, B-cell-depleted T cells, or PBMCs.

Within the 2 weeks before study entry, each person in the exposed group met a COVID-19 case. Source study methods: Scientists estimated how many nucleated cells there were by amplifying reference gene primers. The assay was immunoSEQ multiplex PCR, and TCRdb's table has in-frame clones only and misses some. V and J calls plus clone size are reproduced from that table; the DNA served to infer D and trimming. The repertoire has around 160,000 clones, roughly 84% of them found once; the top ten carry 5% to 7%. CDR3 length: 15 amino acids. V shed 4 bases, J shed 4 bases, and the junction held 9 bases outside the gene matches. Germline V gene data show CDR1 as SGHRS and CDR2 as YFSETQ.

The TCR was taken from a woman between 45 and 60 years old who had been exposed to COVID-19. The sequenced sample was PBMCs or T cells enriched from blood (not recorded which). The chain links TRBV5-1 to TRBJ2-5, with 8 bases aligning to TRBD1. The CDR3 coding sequence is TGCGCCAGCAGCACCCGGACAGGGTACACAGAGACCCAGTACTTC. The encoded protein is CASSTRTGYTETQYF.